This TCR beta chain was sequenced during a study of T-cell memory formation after mild COVID-19. For the study at large: TCR clusters largely stayed donor specific. General study findings and limits: The pre-infection memory compartment contained some responding clones, suggesting cross-reactive memory joined. Nothing confirmed that second-wave clones peaking on day 37 were specific for SARS-CoV-2.

Sample barcodes and UMIs were carried by the TCR alpha and TCR beta cDNA libraries that 5'RACE generated with constant-segment primers. TCRdb recomputed calls from the 5' RACE reads with MiXCR, one row per CDR3 protein. Found here are 350,000 to 550,000 distinct CDR3 sequences, roughly 18% of them singletons; the top ten hold approximately 21%. CDR1 DFQATT and CDR2 SNEGSKA come from the germline V gene (reference sequence). V was pared by 3 bases and J by 5 bases, with 5 bases of the junction left unmatched. The CDR3 extends over 14 amino acids. Comments on this clonotype: Its specificity is not known.

Sequences were obtained from PBMCs or a T cell subset sorted from them (not recorded which). This sequence originates from a young man who had mild COVID-19 (a few samples of this study predate the infection). Cell type and time point are not known. This chain uses TRBV20-1 with TRBJ2-3; TRBD2 agrees at 10 bases. Here the CDR3 reads CSARGLAGEDTQYF. In DNA, the CDR3 is TGCAGTGCTAGGGGCCTAGCGGGGGAAGATACGCAGTATTTT.